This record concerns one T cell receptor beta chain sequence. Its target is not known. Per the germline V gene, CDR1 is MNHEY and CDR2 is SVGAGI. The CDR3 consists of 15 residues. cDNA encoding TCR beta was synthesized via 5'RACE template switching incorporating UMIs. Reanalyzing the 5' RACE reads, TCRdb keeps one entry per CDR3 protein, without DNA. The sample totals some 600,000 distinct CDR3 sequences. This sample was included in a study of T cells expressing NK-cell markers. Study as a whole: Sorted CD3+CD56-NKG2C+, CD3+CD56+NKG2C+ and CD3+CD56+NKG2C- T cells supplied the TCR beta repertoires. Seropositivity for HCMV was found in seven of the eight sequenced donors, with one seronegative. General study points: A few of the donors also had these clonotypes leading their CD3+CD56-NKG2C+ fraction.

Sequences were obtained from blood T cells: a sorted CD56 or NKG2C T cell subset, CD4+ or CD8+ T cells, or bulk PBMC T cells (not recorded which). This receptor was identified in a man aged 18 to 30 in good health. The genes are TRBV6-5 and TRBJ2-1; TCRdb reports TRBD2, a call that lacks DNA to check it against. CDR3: CASGPSGTPYNEQFF.